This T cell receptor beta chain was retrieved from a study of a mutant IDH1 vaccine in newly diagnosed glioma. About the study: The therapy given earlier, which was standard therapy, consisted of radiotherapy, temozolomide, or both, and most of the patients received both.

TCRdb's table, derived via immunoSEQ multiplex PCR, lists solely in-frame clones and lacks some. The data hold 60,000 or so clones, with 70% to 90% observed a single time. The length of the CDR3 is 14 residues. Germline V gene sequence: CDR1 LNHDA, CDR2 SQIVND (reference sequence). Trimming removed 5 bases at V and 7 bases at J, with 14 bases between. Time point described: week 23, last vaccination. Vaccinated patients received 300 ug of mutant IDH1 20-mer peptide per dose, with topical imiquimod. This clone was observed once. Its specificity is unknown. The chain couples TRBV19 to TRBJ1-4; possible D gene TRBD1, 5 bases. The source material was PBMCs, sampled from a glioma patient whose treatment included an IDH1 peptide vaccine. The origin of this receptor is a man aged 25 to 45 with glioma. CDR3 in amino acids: CASSRQQSTEKLFF. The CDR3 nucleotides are TGTGCCAGTAGTCGACAGCAATCTACTGAAAAACTGTTTTTT.